These 21 T cell receptor beta chains share one sample of origin, sequenced in a study of shared clonotypes between healthy human individuals. Some clones are missing from TCRdb's copy, which holds only in-frame ones; the method was immunoSEQ multiplex PCR. The sample consists of 100,000 to 120,000 clones, about 70% of them appearing once. Sequencing was performed on memory CD8+ T cells sorted from blood. Stated subset: CD45RO+ cells pooled with CCR7-negative TemRA cells. The receptors shown here come from a woman aged 30 to 39 in good health.

The V call is TRBV7-1, the J call TRBJ1-2; D not resolved. TRBV7-1 is an open reading frame, and its role is uncertain. CDR3 length: 16 residues. Deletions cut 5 bases from V and 6 bases from J, with 22 bases between. Here the CDR3 DNA reads TGTGCCAGCAGCCCTTCAATTTTCTCCGAGACGCATGGCTACACCTTC. It codes for CASSPSIFSETHGYTF.

The chain is built from TRBV28 and TRBJ2-7, with 8 bases identical to TRBD2. CDR3 size: 18 residues. Germline assignment: CDR1 MDHEN and CDR2 SYDVKM. Unmatched junction bases numbered 15, after V lost 1 base and J lost 4 bases. CDR3 bases: TGTGCCAGCAGTTTATTTAGCATAGCGGGACGGGGAATGTACGAGCAGTACTTC. Translation gives CASSLFSIAGRGMYEQYF.

A word on this clone: This sample includes further DNA sequences coding for the same CDR3. This chain joins TRBV11-2 and TRBJ2-7; TRBD2 agrees at 11 bases. J lost 3 bases, V lost 2 bases, and 3 bases had no gene match. Germline values: CDR1 SGHAT, CDR2 FQNNGV. The CDR3 contains 15 residues. The CDR3 reads CASSLIAGGHYEQYF. DNA of the CDR3: TGTGCCAGCAGCTTAATAGCGGGAGGGCACTACGAGCAGTACTTC.

The gene calls are TRBV7-9 and TRBJ2-2; no reliable D call. Germline V gene sequence: CDR1 SEHNR, CDR2 FQNEAQ (reference sequence). The length of the CDR3 is 13 residues. V was shortened by 8 bases and J by 2 bases, with 9 bases between the two germline ends. The CDR3 here is CASDSPNTGELFF. As DNA, the CDR3 is TGTGCCAGCGACTCGCCTAACACCGGGGAGCTGTTTTTT.

The table lists this clone with a count of one. A far larger clone differs by one base, so this is likely a read error. The rearrangement joins TRBV7-3 to TRBJ1-1; 8 bases are a match to TRBD1. Germline CDR1 and CDR2: SGHTA and FQGTGA. CDR3 length equals 15 residues. The CDR3 DNA reads TGTGCCAACAGCCCAGGACAGGGATGGAACACTGAAGCTTTCTTT. Translating it yields CANSPGQGWNTEAFF.

The chain employs TRBV2 and TRBJ2-3; the D gene is possibly TRBD1 (6 bases). V was shortened by 8 bases and J by 6 bases, with 21 bases between the two germline ends. This CDR3 is 15 amino acids long. Germline values: CDR1 SNHLY, CDR2 FYNNEI. In DNA, the CDR3 is TGTGCCAGCCATCACCCGACAGGAATGGCGGATACGCAGTATTTT. Translating gives CASHHPTGMADTQYF.

The chain is built from TRBV5-1 and TRBJ2-5; no firm D call. Germline lookup yields CDR1 SGHRS and CDR2 YFSETQ. This CDR3 contains 14 residues. V gave up 1 base and J gave up 5 bases, with 12 bases separating them. In DNA, the CDR3 is TGCGCCAGCAGCTTGAATTATGGCTGGGAGACCCAGTACTTC. Its translation is CASSLNYGWETQYF. The full variable domain, rest sourced from reference TRBV5-1 and TRBJ2-5, is KAGVTQTPRYLIKTRGQQVTLSCSPISGHRSVSWYQQTPGQGLQFLFEYFSETQRNKGNFPGRFSGRQFSNSRSEMNVSTLELGDSALYLCASSLNYGWETQYFGPGTRLLVL.

The chain uses TRBV25-1 and TRBJ2-6, with D tentatively TRBD2 (6 bases). The CDR3 has 18 residues. V was pared by 4 bases and J by 2 bases, with 18 bases between. Germline values: CDR1 MGHDK, CDR2 SYGVNS. CDR3 amino acids: CASSVREVPQAGANVLTF. The DNA for the CDR3 is TGTGCCAGCAGTGTCAGGGAGGTGCCCCAAGCTGGGGCCAACGTCCTGACTTTC.

The V and J genes are TRBV5-4 and TRBJ2-5; tentative D call: TRBD2 (5 bases). Per germline, CDR1 SGHNT and CDR2 YYREEE (reference sequence). V lost 0 bases and J lost 3, with 6 bases in between. CDR3 length equals 13 residues. CDR3 region: CASSLEAEETQYF. In DNA, the CDR3 is TGTGCCAGCAGCTTGGAAGCGGAAGAGACCCAGTACTTC.

The rearrangement uses TRBV4-1 and TRBJ2-3; 8 bases align to TRBD2. Germline V gene data show CDR1 as MGHRA and CDR2 as YSYEKL. This CDR3 is built from 16 residues. V lost 5 bases, J lost 0 bases, and 7 bases stayed unmatched. CDR3 residues: CASSSRLAPSTDTQYF. In nucleotides, the CDR3 is TGCGCCAGCAGCTCACGACTAGCGCCGAGCACAGATACGCAGTATTTT.

This chain connects TRBV14 to TRBJ1-2; TRBD1 is a possible D gene (6 bases). CDR3 length: 13 residues. The V end lost 5 bases, the J end lost 3 bases, and 10 bases lay between the germline ends. Looked up from germline, CDR1 is SGHDN and CDR2 is FVKESK. CDR3 nucleotides: TGTGCCAGCAGCACAGGGTTGGACTATGGCTACACCTTC. Protein: CASSTGLDYGYTF.

This clone was found many times. This chain joins TRBV11-2 and TRBJ2-2; 10 bases match TRBD2. V lost 5 bases to trimming and J lost 1 base; unmatched junction nucleotides: 4. CDR1 is SGHAT, CDR2 FQNNGV, per germline. The CDR3 consists of 16 residues. The CDR3 is CASSPSGRLNTGELFF. CDR3 DNA: TGTGCCAGCAGCCCTAGCGGGAGACTGAACACCGGGGAGCTGTTTTTT.

The CDR3 protein is CASRPSTSGSNEQFF. CDR3 in DNA: TGTGCCAGCAGGCCTTCGACTAGCGGGAGCAATGAGCAGTTCTTC. This chain links TRBV28 with TRBJ2-1, with TRBD2 matching over 12 bases. There are 15 residues in the CDR3. CDR1 and CDR2 (germline): MDHEN, SYDVKM. V trimming: 6 bases; J trimming: 6 bases; junction bases outside the gene matches: 6.

The chain uses TRBV2 and TRBJ2-5; 10 positions agree with TRBD1. Trimming at V came to 6 bases and at J to 4 bases, leaving 8 bases not matched to a gene. The germline gives CDR1 SNHLY, CDR2 FYNNEI. The CDR3 has 15 residues. The CDR3 DNA reads as TGTGCCAGCAGGGTTCGACAGGGGGCGAGAGAGACCCAGTACTTC. Translating gives CASRVRQGARETQYF.

The chain recombines TRBV6-6 with TRBJ2-1; 8 bases fit TRBD1. CDR1 and CDR2 from the germline V gene are MNHNY and SVGAGI (reference sequence). Germline trimming cut 6 bases from V and 3 bases from J; bases unmatched to any gene: 4. The CDR3 extends over 14 amino acids. The CDR3 loop is CASSSDRVYNEQFF. CDR3 sequence (DNA): TGTGCCAGCAGCTCGGACAGGGTCTACAATGAGCAGTTCTTC.

This clone was seen only a few times. This chain links TRBV25-1 with TRBJ2-3, with 8 bases identical to TRBD2. This CDR3 is built from 18 residues. CDR1 MGHDK and CDR2 SYGVNS come from the germline V gene. J gave up 2 bases and V 8 bases, and 18 bases lay outside the gene matches. The DNA of the CDR3 is TGTGCCAGCGAACCGCGGGGGGCCAAAGGGTGGTACACAGATACGCAGTATTTT. It specifies CASEPRGAKGWYTDTQYF.

V and J are TRBV7-9 and TRBJ1-3; D is undetermined. The CDR3 length is 15 residues. CDR1 and CDR2 (germline): SEHNR, FQNEAQ (reference sequence). The V end lost 5 bases, the J end lost 0 bases, and 11 bases lay between the germline ends. The chain's CDR3 is CASSRSGVSGNTIYF. CDR3 coding DNA: TGTGCCAGCAGCAGATCCGGCGTCTCTGGAAACACCATATATTTT.

The J gene is TRBJ2-3, the V gene TRBV10-3; possible D gene TRBD1, 6 bases. Germline lookup yields CDR1 ENHRY and CDR2 SYGVKD. With 2 bases removed from V and 0 bases from J, the gap between germline ends came to 18 bases. The CDR3 spans 18 residues. This CDR3 reads CAISEALEGVPSTDTQYF. As DNA, the CDR3 is TGTGCCATCAGTGAGGCCCTAGAGGGGGTCCCTAGCACAGATACGCAGTATTTT.

The CDR3 reads CASSPRGPYEQYF. The CDR3 region has the DNA TGTGCCAGCAGTCCTAGGGGCCCCTACGAGCAGTACTTC. The rearrangement joins TRBV27 to TRBJ2-7; D might be TRBD1 (5 bases). The germline CDR1 and CDR2 sequences are MNHEY and SMNVEV (reference sequence). Trimming cost V 5 bases and J 2 bases, with 10 bases left between them. There are 13 residues in the CDR3.

The chain employs TRBV28 and TRBJ1-2, with 7 nucleotides matching TRBD1. V gave up 6 bases and J gave up 4 bases; unmatched junction bases: 5. Germline CDR1 reads MDHEN; CDR2 reads SYDVKM. The CDR3 extends over 13 amino acids. The CDR3 sequence is CASSSGQTYGYTF. The CDR3 DNA reads as TGTGCCAGCAGCTCGGGACAGACCTATGGCTACACCTTC.

J is TRBJ1-2 and V is TRBV7-3; 9 nucleotides match TRBD1. This CDR3 has 15 residues. In germline, CDR1 is SGHTA, CDR2 FQGTGA. V trimming: 3 bases; J trimming: 8 bases; junction bases outside the gene matches: 10. The DNA of the CDR3 is TGTGCCAGCAGCTTGTCCGGGACAGGGACTCGAGGCTACACCTTC. Translating it yields CASSLSGTGTRGYTF.